A single sample is the source of the 6 T cell receptor beta chains below, sequenced in a study of blood T cell repertoires in COVID-19. Libraries were prepared by immunoSEQ multiplex PCR; TCRdb keeps only in-frame clonotypes and omits some of them. The data show 150,000 to 250,000 clones, about 95% seen once. The sequenced sample consisted of peripheral blood. Receptor source: a young man with COVID-19, enrolled during active disease.

The rearrangement uses TRBV6-4 and TRBJ2-1; TRBD1 might be the D (5 bases). CDR1 is MRHNA and CDR2 is SNTAGT in the germline V gene. CDR3 length: 13 residues. Trimming removed 5 bases from V and 4 bases from J, with 9 bases in between. The CDR3 loop is CASSPGQYNEQFF. DNA for the CDR3: TGTGCCAGCAGTCCAGGGCAATACAATGAGCAGTTCTTC.

V usage is TRBV19 and J usage is TRBJ2-5; 7 positions agree with TRBD2. In germline, CDR1 is LNHDA, CDR2 SQIVND (reference sequence). This CDR3 is 17 amino acids long. Trimming cost V 0 bases and J 6 bases; bases outside gene matches: 13. The CDR3 DNA reads TGTGCCAGTAGTATAGATGGGGGGGGTGGAGGATGGAAGACCCAGTACTTC. This codes for CASSIDGGGGGWKTQYF.

The chain couples TRBV12-3 or TRBV12-4 to TRBJ1-1; D unclear. V was clipped by 3 bases and J by 1 base, with 6 bases between them. This CDR3 spans 13 amino acids. The CDR3 DNA is TGTGCCAGCAGTTTTACAGAGAACACTGAAGCTTTCTTT. Translation: CASSFTENTEAFF.

This clone was seen just once. The chain uses TRBV9 and TRBJ1-4; D may be TRBD1 (6 bases). The V and J ends lost 0 bases and 8 bases respectively, with 14 bases between them. CDR1 and CDR2 from the germline V gene are SGDLS and YYNGEE. The CDR3 extends over 15 amino acids. The CDR3 sequence is CASSVGSTQGEKLFF. The CDR3 DNA reads as TGTGCCAGCAGCGTAGGTTCCACCCAGGGGGAAAAACTGTTTTTT.

Concerning this clone itself: Other DNA sequences in the sample encode the same CDR3. This chain uses TRBV5-1 with TRBJ2-6, with D perhaps TRBD2 (6 bases). The germline V gene has CDR1 SGHRS and CDR2 YFSETQ. The CDR3 length is 15 residues. V was pared by 1 base and J by 1 base, with 6 bases between. CDR3 residues: CASSLRGSGANVLTF. DNA of the CDR3: TGCGCCAGCAGCTTGCGGGGGTCTGGGGCCAACGTCCTGACTTTC.

The V and J genes are TRBV19 and TRBJ2-2, with D possibly matching TRBD1 (5 bases). The CDR3 totals 15 residues. CDR1 is LNHDA and CDR2 is SQIVND in the germline V gene (reference sequence). V lost 2 bases and J lost 5, with 12 bases in between. Here the CDR3 DNA reads TGTGCCAGTAGTATAAGGGCAGGGCGGACCGGGGAGCTGTTTTTT. Protein sequence: CASSIRAGRTGELFF.